Included here is one T cell receptor (beta chain) sequence, with context. This record comes from a study of cytomegalovirus exposure and HLA in healthy donors. It was with 60 Vbeta and 13 Jbeta primers that the PCR ran. The method was immunoSEQ multiplex PCR; TCRdb's version includes in-frame clones alone and lacks a portion of them. Here the sample spans over 90,000 clones, around 60% being singletons. The CDR3 runs to 14 residues. Germline values: CDR1 SGHRS, CDR2 YFSETQ. Between the trimmed V and J ends, which lost 0 bases and 5 bases, there was a span of 11 bases. V and J are TRBV5-1 and TRBJ2-5; TRBD1 might be the D (5 bases). This TCR came from a woman between 50 and 59 years old in good health and CMV-seronegative. The material sequenced was PBMCs. The CDR3 bases are TGCGCCAGCAGCTTGGCAGGGCAGGAGGAGACCCAGTACTTC. Translation: CASSLAGQEETQYF.